The present T cell receptor (beta chain) was sequenced within a study of shared clonotypes between healthy human individuals. Method: immunoSEQ multiplex PCR; TCRdb's copy keeps in-frame clones and lacks some. Counted here are about 580,000 clones, nearly 98% occurring once; the ten biggest clones make up less than 0.35%. About this clone itself: Its antigen is undetermined.

General study results and limits: Of the naive CD4 clonotypes, roughly 5% were shared across several donors.

The CDR3 sequence is 13 residues long. Trimming pared 4 bases from V and 6 bases from J, leaving 13 bases between. Germline loops: CDR1 SQVTM, CDR2 ANQGSEA. The naive CD8 population came from CD45RO-negative cells selected for CCR7, without terminally differentiated effector memory CD45RA+ cells. The chain has TRBV29-1 and TRBJ1-3; D is uncertain. The source material was naive CD8+ T cells sorted from blood. This TCR was sampled from a man in his thirties or forties in good health. The CDR3 loop reads CSVGVGKKNTIYF. In nucleotides, the CDR3 is TGCAGCGTTGGTGTTGGAAAGAAAAACACCATATATTTT.